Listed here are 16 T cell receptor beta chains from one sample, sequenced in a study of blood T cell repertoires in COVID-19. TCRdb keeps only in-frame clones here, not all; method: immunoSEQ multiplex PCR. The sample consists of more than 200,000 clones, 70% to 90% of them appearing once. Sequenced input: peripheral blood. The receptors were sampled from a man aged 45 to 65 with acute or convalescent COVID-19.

The CDR3 reads CASSIEQTLAKNIQYF. The DNA for the CDR3 is TGTGCCAGTAGTATCGAACAGACCCTAGCCAAAAACATTCAGTACTTC. V usage is TRBV19 and J usage is TRBJ2-4; D is ambiguous. Germline CDR1 is LNHDA and CDR2 is SQIVND (reference sequence). Between the trimmed V and J ends, which lost 3 bases and 0 bases, there was a span of 12 bases. The CDR3 is 16 amino acids.

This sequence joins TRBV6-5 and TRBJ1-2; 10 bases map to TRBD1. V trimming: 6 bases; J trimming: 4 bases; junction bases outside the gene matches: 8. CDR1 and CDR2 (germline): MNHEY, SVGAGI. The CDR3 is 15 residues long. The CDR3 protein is CASSRDRGGGYGYTF. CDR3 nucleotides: TGTGCCAGCAGCCGGGACAGGGGAGGGGGCTATGGCTACACCTTC.

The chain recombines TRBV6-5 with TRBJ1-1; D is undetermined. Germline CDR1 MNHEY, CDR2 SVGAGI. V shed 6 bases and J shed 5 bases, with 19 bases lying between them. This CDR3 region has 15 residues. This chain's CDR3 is CASRAPSGVKTEAFF. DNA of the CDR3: TGTGCCAGCAGAGCACCGAGCGGGGTAAAGACTGAAGCTTTCTTT.

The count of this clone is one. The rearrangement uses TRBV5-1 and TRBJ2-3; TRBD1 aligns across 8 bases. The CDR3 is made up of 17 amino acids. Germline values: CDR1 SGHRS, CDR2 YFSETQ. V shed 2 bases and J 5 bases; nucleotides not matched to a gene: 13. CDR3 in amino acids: CASSFIHTGGGIDTQYF. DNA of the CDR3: TGCGCCAGCAGCTTTATTCATACAGGGGGAGGCATAGATACGCAGTATTTT. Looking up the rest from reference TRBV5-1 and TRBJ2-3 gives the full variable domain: KAGVTQTPRYLIKTRGQQVTLSCSPISGHRSVSWYQQTPGQGLQFLFEYFSETQRNKGNFPGRFSGRQFSNSRSEMNVSTLELGDSALYLCASSFIHTGGGIDTQYFGPGTRLTVL.

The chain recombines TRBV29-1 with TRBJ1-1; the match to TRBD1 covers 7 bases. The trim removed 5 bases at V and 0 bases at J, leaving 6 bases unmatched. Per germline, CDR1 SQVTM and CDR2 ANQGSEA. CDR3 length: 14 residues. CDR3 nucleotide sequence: TGCAGCGTTACCGGACAGGCGATGAACACTGAAGCTTTCTTT. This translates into CSVTGQAMNTEAFF.

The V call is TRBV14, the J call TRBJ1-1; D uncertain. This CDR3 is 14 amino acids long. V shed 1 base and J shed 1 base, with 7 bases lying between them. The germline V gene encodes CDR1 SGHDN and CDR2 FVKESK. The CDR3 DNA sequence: TGTGCCAGCAGCCAAGGACTGAGGAACACTGAAGCTTTCTTT. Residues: CASSQGLRNTEAFF.

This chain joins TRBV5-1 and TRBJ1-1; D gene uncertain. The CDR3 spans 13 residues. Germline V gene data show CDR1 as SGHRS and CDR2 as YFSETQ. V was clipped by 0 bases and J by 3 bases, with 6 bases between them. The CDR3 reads CASSLAGDTEAFF. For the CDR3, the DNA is TGCGCCAGCAGCTTGGCCGGTGACACTGAAGCTTTCTTT.

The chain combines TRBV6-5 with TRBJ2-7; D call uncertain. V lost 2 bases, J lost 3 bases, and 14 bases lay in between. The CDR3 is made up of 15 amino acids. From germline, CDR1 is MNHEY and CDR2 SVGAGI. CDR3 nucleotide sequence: TGTGCCAGCAGTTACGCCCCCTCGAGGCACTACGAGCAGTACTTC. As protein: CASSYAPSRHYEQYF.

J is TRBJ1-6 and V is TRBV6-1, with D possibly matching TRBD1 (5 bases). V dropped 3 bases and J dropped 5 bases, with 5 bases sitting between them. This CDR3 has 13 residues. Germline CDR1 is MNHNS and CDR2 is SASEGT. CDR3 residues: CASSDRDNSPLHF. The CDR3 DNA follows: TGTGCCAGCAGTGACAGGGATAATTCACCCCTCCACTTT.

The CDR3 bases are TGTGCCAGCAGTTACGACGCTAGCGGGAACGAGCAGTACTTC. Its translation is CASSYDASGNEQYF. The chain couples TRBV6-9 to TRBJ2-7; 9 bases align to TRBD2. Losses at the gene ends were 3 bases for V and 5 bases for J; bases not matched to a gene: 5. From germline, CDR1 is MNHGY and CDR2 SVAAGI. The CDR3 extends over 14 amino acids.

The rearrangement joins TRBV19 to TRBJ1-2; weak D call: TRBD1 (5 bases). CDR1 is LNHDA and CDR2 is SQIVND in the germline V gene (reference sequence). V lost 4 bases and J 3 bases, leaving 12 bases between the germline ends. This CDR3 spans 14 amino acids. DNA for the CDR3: TGTGCCAGTAGTACGGGGGGAACGGACTATGGCTACACCTTC. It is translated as CASSTGGTDYGYTF. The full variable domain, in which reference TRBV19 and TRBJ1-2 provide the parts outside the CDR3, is DGGITQSPKYLFRKEGQNVTLSCEQNLNHDAMYWYRQDPGQGLRLIYYSQIVNDFQKGDIAEGYSVSREKKESFPLTVTSAQKNPTAFYLCASSTGGTDYGYTFGSGTRLTVV.

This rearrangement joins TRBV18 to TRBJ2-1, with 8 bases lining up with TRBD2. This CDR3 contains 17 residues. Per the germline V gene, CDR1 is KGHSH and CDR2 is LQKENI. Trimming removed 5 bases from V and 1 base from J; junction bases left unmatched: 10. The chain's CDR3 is CASSSRTGGESYNEQFF. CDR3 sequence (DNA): TGTGCCAGCTCATCACGTACCGGGGGGGAATCCTACAATGAGCAGTTCTTC.

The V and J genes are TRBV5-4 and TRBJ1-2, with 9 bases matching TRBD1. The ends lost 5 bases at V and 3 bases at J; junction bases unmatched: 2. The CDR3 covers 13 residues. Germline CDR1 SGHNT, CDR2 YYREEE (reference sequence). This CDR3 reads CASSRDRDYGYTF. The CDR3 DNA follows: TGTGCCAGCAGTCGGGACAGGGACTATGGCTACACCTTC.

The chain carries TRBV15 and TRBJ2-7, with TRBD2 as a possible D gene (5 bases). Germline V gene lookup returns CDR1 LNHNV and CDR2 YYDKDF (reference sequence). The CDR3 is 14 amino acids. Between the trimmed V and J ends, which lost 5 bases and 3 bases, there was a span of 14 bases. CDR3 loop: CATSSGIVNYEQYF. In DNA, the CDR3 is TGTGCCACCAGCTCGGGGATTGTGAACTACGAGCAGTACTTC.

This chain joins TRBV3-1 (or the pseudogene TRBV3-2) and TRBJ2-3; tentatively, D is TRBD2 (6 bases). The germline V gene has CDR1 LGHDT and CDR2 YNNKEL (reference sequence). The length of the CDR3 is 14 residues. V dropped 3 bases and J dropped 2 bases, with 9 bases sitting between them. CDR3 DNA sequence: TGTGCCAGCAGCCACGGGGGAATCACAGATACGCAGTATTTT. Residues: CASSHGGITDTQYF.

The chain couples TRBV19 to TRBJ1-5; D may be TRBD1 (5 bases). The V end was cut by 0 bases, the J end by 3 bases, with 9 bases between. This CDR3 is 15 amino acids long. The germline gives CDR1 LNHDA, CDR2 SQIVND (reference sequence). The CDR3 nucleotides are TGTGCCAGTAGTATAGATCCGGGGGACAATCAGCCCCAGCATTTT. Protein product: CASSIDPGDNQPQHF.